This TCR beta chain is drawn from a study of cytotoxic CD8 clonotypes in ibrutinib-treated CLL. The repertoire was sequenced with immunoSEQ multiplex PCR; TCRdb's copy has only in-frame clones and lacks some. The repertoire holds about 200,000 clones, with 72% as singletons. The CDR3 runs to 15 residues. Trimming removed 5 bases at V and 5 bases at J, with 15 bases between. Germline CDR1 is SNHLY and CDR2 is FYNNEI. Study-level findings and limits: Clonality was higher at baseline than in age-matched healthy donors and tracked circulating CD8+ T-cell counts. Sampling times (in sustained-remission versus progressing patients) were not the same. At progression, clonality fell back toward baseline after rising at ibrutinib response.

About this clone: Its antigen remains unknown.

This specimen consisted of PBMCs, obtained after 24 months of ibrutinib treatment. The J gene is TRBJ2-2, the V gene TRBV2, with D possibly being TRBD1 (6 bases). The sequence derives from a human donor with chronic lymphocytic leukemia. CDR3 DNA: TGTGCCAGCAGTTGGCAGGGGCCACGAACCGGGGAGCTGTTTTTT. Amino acids: CASSWQGPRTGELFF. Filled out from reference TRBV2 and TRBJ2-2, the complete variable domain reads EPEVTQTPSHQVTQMGQEVILRCVPISNHLYFYWYRQILGQKVEFLVSFYNNEISEKSEIFDDQFSVERPDGSNFTLKIRSTKLEDSAMYFCASSWQGPRTGELFFGEGSRLTVL.